This T cell receptor beta chain was recovered during a study of T cell responses to AZD1222 COVID-19 vaccine (dated by TCRdb to about 2021). With respect to the entire study: TCR sequencing was performed for roughly 240 trial participants, of whom 200 to 210 were given two doses of AZD1222 and around 25 were given two doses of MenACWY control vaccine. Trial participants were enrolled by age into subgroups of 18-55, 56-69 and 70-plus years, and around 150, 28 and 57 TCR-sequenced participants, respectively, were included in these subgroups.

This clone showed up just a few times. Its antigen is not yet known. Base quality data are lacking; no much larger clone is found one base away. This same CDR3 is encoded by further DNA sequences in the sample. This sample's time point label indicates: about 28 days (+/-7) after the second vaccine dose. AZD1222 recipients given second doses at about 4 weeks or at about 12 weeks were pooled, since spike-specific TCR depth and breadth were not found to differ between the two schedules. Vaccinee samples were obtained from the UK trials COV001 and COV002, which included a single-blind randomized controlled phase 2/3 trial of AZD1222 (ChAdOx1 nCoV-19) in healthy adults. Trial participant PBMC samples were collected at day 0 and day 28 after the second dose for TCRbeta chain sequencing. The study at large found these results: Participants were mostly white British, with more females than males. The authors suggested clonal diversity may have been underestimated. Conclusions about previously exposed vaccinees are limited because only six or seven AZD1222 recipients were SARS-CoV-2 seropositive at baseline. Because no day 14 peak-response samples were available, repertoires were characterized only after the peak T cell response. The vaccine-associated CD4 TCRs covered the entire spike protein, and the dominant responses fell in regions 160-218 and 743-854. Nearly half of unique spike-specific TCRs reportedly recognized epitopes outside regions mutated in the B.1.351 and B.1.1.7 variants. The 56-69-year group was small, and its depth increase did not reach significance, likely because of low power. After two AZD1222 doses, both the breadth and the depth of spike-specific TCRs were significantly higher than at day 0 and than in MenACWY recipients.

The CDR3 regions of human TCRbeta chains were subjected to immunosequencing. Turning to the authors' computational methods: Repertoire TCRs were checked for matches against a reference library of SARS-CoV-2-specific TCRs that had been generated using the MIRA antigen-specificity platform. Breadth was defined as the fraction of unique TCRs that were SARS-CoV-2-associated. Depth was defined as the fraction of total T cells that were SARS-CoV-2-associated. Using the MIRA data, each spike-specific TCR was mapped to the spike region that the TCR reacts to and placed in a CD4 or CD8 class. Log10-transformed breadth and depth values were compared by one-way ANOVA with Sidak's multiple comparisons tests. The clones in this table, taken by TCRdb from immuneACCESS, are in-frame only. Not every clone is retained; where verified, under half of the shortfall comes from an unresolved V gene, and the cause of the rest is unknown. The V and J calls and clone size are taken from that table; D and trimming were inferred from the DNA. A total of 100,000 to 120,000 clones appear in this sample, less than 95% of them only once. The ten top clones hold about 3% of the sample.

The clonotype originates from an adult who received the AZD1222 COVID-19 vaccine. Sample: peripheral blood, taken 28 days after the second AZD1222 dose.

CDR3 protein: CASSFQRNQPQHF. Here is the DNA: TGTGCCAGCAGTTTCCAGCGCAATCAGCCCCAGCATTTT. Recombination linked TRBV6-5 to TRBJ1-5; the D gene is unclear. V is shortened by 4 bases, J by 2 bases, and the region joining them spans 6 bases. Based on the germline V gene, the CDR1 and CDR2 sequences are MNHEY and SVGAGI. From the cysteine through the phenylalanine, the CDR3 covers 13 amino acids. Solely the CDR3 DNA is kept, with 39 bases framed from the first base.